These T cell receptor beta chains were read from a single sample in a study of T cell responses to AZD1222 COVID-19 vaccine. This table comes from immunoSEQ multiplex PCR, and its TCRdb copy is limited to in-frame clones, with some not included. The data hold about 100,000 clones, with about 89% observed a single time. Specimen: peripheral blood, collected 28 days after the second AZD1222 dose. The receptors were sampled from an adult who received the AZD1222 COVID-19 vaccine. Each CDR3 is given with its conserved first and last residue. Each record gives: J gene, clone size, V gene, D gene, CDR3 protein, CDR3 DNA. D genes are given only for firm matches. Clone size is not always given. Where it is, it says once, few, many or a class for expanded clones.

>TRBJ1-4|NA|TRBV27|TRBD1
CASSAGQGGSANEKLFF
TGTGCCAGCAGTGCGGGACAGGGCGGCTCGGCTAATGAAAAACTGTTTTTT
>TRBJ2-7|NA|TRBV7-2|TRBD2
CASSLVTSGTYEQYF
TGTGCCAGCAGCTTAGTAACTAGCGGGACCTACGAGCAGTACTTC
>TRBJ2-7|many|TRBV2|TRBD2
CASRLPGLAGPAF
TGTGCCAGCAGGTTGCCGGGACTAGCGGGTCCCGCCTTC
>TRBJ2-4|NA|TRBV2|NA
CASSDPKNIQYF
TGTGCCAGCAGTGACCCCAAAAACATTCAGTACTTC
>TRBJ2-3|few|TRBV29-1|TRBD2
CSVGSGSPTDTQYF
TGCAGCGTTGGGAGCGGGAGCCCAACAGATACGCAGTATTTT
>TRBJ2-3|NA|TRBV6-1|NA
CASSDTAKRDTQYF
TGTGCCAGCAGTGATACCGCCAAGCGGGATACGCAGTATTTT
>TRBJ2-3|NA|TRBV28|TRBD1
CASSPGTGSTDTQYF
TGTGCCAGCAGTCCCGGGACAGGGTCGACAGATACGCAGTATTTT
>TRBJ1-6|NA|TRBV13|TRBD1
CASSSSGGDRGSPLHF
TGTGCCAGCAGCTCTTCGGGAGGGGACAGGGGTTCACCCCTCCACTTT
>TRBJ1-6|NA|TRBV9|NA
CASSVGGVGNSPLHF
TGTGCCAGCAGCGTAGGTGGGGTAGGTAATTCACCCCTCCACTTT
>TRBJ2-1|NA|TRBV6-5|TRBD2
CASSYSRLAAYNEQFF
TGTGCCAGCAGTTACTCGAGGCTAGCGGCGTACAATGAGCAGTTCTTC
>TRBJ1-5|few|TRBV28|NA
CASSSPGQPQHF
TGTGCCAGCAGTTCCCCGGGGCAGCCCCAGCATTTT
>TRBJ1-2|NA|TRBV27|NA
CASSSGTIRDYGYTF
TGTGCCAGCAGTTCTGGGACGATCCGCGACTATGGCTACACCTTC
>TRBJ2-1|NA|TRBV2|TRBD2
CASSDGRATNEQFF
TGTGCCAGCAGTGACGGGAGGGCCACGAATGAGCAGTTCTTC
>TRBJ2-3|NA|TRBV28|TRBD2
CASSLARTSGSTDTQYF
TGTGCCAGCAGTCTAGCAAGGACTAGCGGGTCCACAGATACGCAGTATTTT
>TRBJ1-5|once|TRBV28|NA
CASSLSGAYSNQPQHF
TGTGCCAGCAGTTTATCAGGCGCCTATAGCAATCAGCCCCAGCATTTT
>TRBJ1-1|NA|TRBV6-5|NA
CASSYSPQGSTEAFF
TGTGCCAGCAGTTACTCCCCACAGGGAAGTACTGAAGCTTTCTTT
>TRBJ1-6|once|TRBV7-2|NA
CASSPRTAAISPLHF
TGTGCCAGCAGTCCCCGGACAGCCGCTATATCACCCCTCCACTTT
>TRBJ1-3|NA|TRBV2|TRBD1
CASLQGVSGNTIYF
TGTGCCAGTCTACAGGGGGTTTCTGGAAACACCATATATTTT